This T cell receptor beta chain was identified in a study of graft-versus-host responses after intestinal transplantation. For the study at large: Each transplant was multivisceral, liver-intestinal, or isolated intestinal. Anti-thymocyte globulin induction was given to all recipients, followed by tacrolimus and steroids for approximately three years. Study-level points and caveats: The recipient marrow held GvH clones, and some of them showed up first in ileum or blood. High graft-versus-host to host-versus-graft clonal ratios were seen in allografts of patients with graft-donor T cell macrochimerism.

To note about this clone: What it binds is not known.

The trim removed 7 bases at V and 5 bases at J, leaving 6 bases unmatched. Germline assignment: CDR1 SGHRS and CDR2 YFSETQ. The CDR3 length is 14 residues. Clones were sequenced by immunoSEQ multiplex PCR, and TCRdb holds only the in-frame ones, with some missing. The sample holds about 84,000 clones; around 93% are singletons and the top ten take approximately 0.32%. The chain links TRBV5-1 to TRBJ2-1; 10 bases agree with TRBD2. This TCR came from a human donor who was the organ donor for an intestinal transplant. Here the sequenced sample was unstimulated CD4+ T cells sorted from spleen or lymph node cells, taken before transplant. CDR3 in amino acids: CASAQREGHNEQFF. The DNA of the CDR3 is TGCGCCAGCGCACAGCGGGAGGGCCACAATGAGCAGTTCTTC.